This T cell receptor beta chain was retrieved from a study of PD-1 blockade in classical Hodgkin lymphoma. About the study: Administration of nivolumab to patients was at 3 mg/kg intravenously every 2 weeks.

The time point was: cycle 4 day 1 (C4D1), after more than 5 weeks of nivolumab. Every patient experienced relapse after autologous stem cell transplantation, and brentuximab vedotin exposure varied. Profiling relied on immunoSEQ multiplex PCR, and the TCRdb table lists in-frame clones only, not all of them. The data hold about 27,000 clones, with around 72% observed a single time. Broader study findings: A significant rise in TCR diversity was seen by C4D1 for CD4+ cells but not for CD8+ cells. Nivolumab initiated under 1 year post-ASCT led to patient exclusion. Possibly reflecting disease activity or prior therapy, repertoire differences have causes that remain undefined.

Notes on this clone: The antigen is not known.

The receptor's source is a human donor with classical Hodgkin lymphoma. Sample: peripheral blood mononuclear cells (PBMCs), taken before the fourth cycle of nivolumab.

CDR3 bases: TGTGCCAGTAGGATACAGGGCAATCAGCCCCAGCATTTT. Its protein product is CASRIQGNQPQHF. The rearrangement joins TRBV19 to TRBJ1-5; D perhaps matches TRBD1 (5 bases). Germline lookup yields CDR1 LNHDA and CDR2 SQIVND (reference sequence). CDR3 length: 13 residues. V lost 6 bases and J lost 2, with 8 bases in between. Supplemented by reference TRBV19 and TRBJ1-5, the full variable domain reads DGGITQSPKYLFRKEGQNVTLSCEQNLNHDAMYWYRQDPGQGLRLIYYSQIVNDFQKGDIAEGYSVSREKKESFPLTVTSAQKNPTAFYLCASRIQGNQPQHFGDGTRLSIL.